The 11 T cell receptor beta chains below all came from one sample that was sequenced in a study of cytomegalovirus exposure and HLA in healthy donors. The PCR made use of 60 Vbeta and 13 Jbeta primers. The protocol was immunoSEQ multiplex PCR, while the TCRdb copy is restricted to in-frame clones and leaves out a portion. The table records roughly 190,000 clones, about 85% of them present only once. Material: PBMCs. These receptor sequences come from a woman aged 50 to 60 in good health and CMV-seropositive.

The chain joins TRBV5-6 to TRBJ2-2; no firm D call. This CDR3 region has 14 residues. V shed 2 bases and J shed 1 base, with 6 bases lying between them. Germline V gene sequence: CDR1 SGHDT, CDR2 YYEEEE. CDR3 residues: CASSFSVNTGELFF. The CDR3 coding sequence is TGTGCCAGCAGCTTTTCAGTGAACACCGGGGAGCTGTTTTTT.

The chain links TRBV7-6 to TRBJ2-3; 8 bases agree with TRBD2. CDR1 SGHVS and CDR2 FNYEAQ come from the germline V gene. The length of the CDR3 is 16 residues. V lost 6 bases to trimming and J lost 0 bases; unmatched junction nucleotides: 8. CDR3 coding DNA: TGTGCCAGCAGTCAAAGCGGGGGCCAGAGCACAGATACGCAGTATTTT. The encoded protein is CASSQSGGQSTDTQYF.

The chain employs TRBV5-4 and TRBJ1-1; D not resolved. V lost 3 bases to trimming and J lost 4 bases, with 10 bases between them. The length of the CDR3 is 13 residues. Germline-derived CDR1 and CDR2 are SGHNT and YYREEE (reference sequence). The DNA for the CDR3 is TGTGCCAGCAGCTATGATACTTTCACTGAAGCTTTCTTT. Translation gives CASSYDTFTEAFF.

The chain is built from TRBV6-6 and TRBJ1-1; TRBD1 is a possible D gene (5 bases). The germline V and J ends were trimmed by 2 bases and 5 bases, with 12 bases remaining between them. The CDR3 extends over 14 amino acids. Germline V gene data show CDR1 as MNHNY and CDR2 as SVGAGI (reference sequence). CDR3 DNA: TGTGCCAGCAGTTACGGGGCAGGAACGACTGAAGCTTTCTTT. It yields the protein CASSYGAGTTEAFF.

The chain joins TRBV6-1 to TRBJ1-2; 7 bases map to TRBD1. Trimming took 2 bases from V and 11 from J; bases not matched to a gene: 2. Germline loops: CDR1 MNHNS, CDR2 SASEGT. This CDR3 has 11 amino acids. In DNA form, the CDR3 reads TGTGCCAGCAGTGAACGGGACAGTTACACCTTC. Encoded protein: CASSERDSYTF.

This sequence joins TRBV7-2 and TRBJ1-3; 8 nucleotides match TRBD1. CDR3 length equals 16 residues. The V and J ends lost 5 bases and 0 bases, in that order; junction bases with no gene match: 6. Germline CDR1 is SGHTA and CDR2 is FQGNSA. This chain's CDR3 is CASSPHGTGSGNTIYF. Written as DNA, the CDR3 is TGTGCCAGCAGCCCTCACGGGACAGGCTCTGGAAACACCATATATTTT.

This chain joins TRBV7-9 and TRBJ2-7; D unclear. Germline lookup yields CDR1 SEHNR and CDR2 FQNEAQ (reference sequence). V was clipped by 4 bases and J by 0 bases, with 13 bases between them. CDR3 size: 15 residues. The CDR3 bases are TGTGCCAGCAGCTCTCCCTCGGGTTACTCCTACGAGCAGTACTTC. Encoded protein: CASSSPSGYSYEQYF. Full variable domain (rest looked up from reference TRBV7-9 and TRBJ2-7): DTGVSQNPRHKITKRGQNVTFRCDPISEHNRLYWYRQTLGQGPEFLTYFQNEAQLEKSRLLSDRFSAERPKGSFSTLEIQRTEQGDSAMYLCASSSPSGYSYEQYFGPGTRLTVT.

This chain joins TRBV4-3 and TRBJ2-3, with a possible D match to TRBD1 (7 bases). The V gene's germline CDR1 is LGHNA and CDR2 YSLEER. Trimming pared 4 bases from V and 4 bases from J, leaving 12 bases between. The CDR3 runs 14 residues. CDR3 sequence reads: CASSRQGGSDTQYF. The CDR3 nucleotides read TGCGCCAGCAGCCGACAGGGAGGCTCAGATACGCAGTATTTT.

The chain has TRBV5-1 and TRBJ1-2, with unresolved D. Looked up from germline, CDR1 is SGHRS and CDR2 is YFSETQ. V lost 7 bases, J lost 1 base, and 14 bases lay in between. There are 14 residues in the CDR3. This CDR3 is CASCLEPLNYGYTF. Written as DNA, the CDR3 is TGCGCCAGCTGCCTCGAGCCCCTTAACTATGGCTACACCTTC. The full variable domain, completed using reference TRBV5-1 and TRBJ1-2, is KAGVTQTPRYLIKTRGQQVTLSCSPISGHRSVSWYQQTPGQGLQFLFEYFSETQRNKGNFPGRFSGRQFSNSRSEMNVSTLELGDSALYLCASCLEPLNYGYTFGSGTRLTVV.

The V and J genes are TRBV9 and TRBJ1-1; tentative D call: TRBD1 (6 bases). The CDR3 contains 13 residues. V was trimmed by 4 bases and J by 0 bases, leaving 7 bases between them. Germline V gene data show CDR1 as SGDLS and CDR2 as YYNGEE. The CDR3 is CASSPGVNTEAFF. The CDR3 nucleotides read TGTGCCAGCAGCCCAGGGGTGAACACTGAAGCTTTCTTT.

This chain connects TRBV19 to TRBJ1-2; possibly TRBD1 for D (5 bases). The CDR3 totals 14 residues. Trimming shortened V by 7 bases and J by 3 bases, and 15 bases separated the two germline ends. Germline V gene sequence: CDR1 LNHDA, CDR2 SQIVND (reference sequence). As DNA, the CDR3 is TGTGCCAGTACCTCGACCGGGACTGACTATGGCTACACCTTC. Its translation: CASTSTGTDYGYTF.